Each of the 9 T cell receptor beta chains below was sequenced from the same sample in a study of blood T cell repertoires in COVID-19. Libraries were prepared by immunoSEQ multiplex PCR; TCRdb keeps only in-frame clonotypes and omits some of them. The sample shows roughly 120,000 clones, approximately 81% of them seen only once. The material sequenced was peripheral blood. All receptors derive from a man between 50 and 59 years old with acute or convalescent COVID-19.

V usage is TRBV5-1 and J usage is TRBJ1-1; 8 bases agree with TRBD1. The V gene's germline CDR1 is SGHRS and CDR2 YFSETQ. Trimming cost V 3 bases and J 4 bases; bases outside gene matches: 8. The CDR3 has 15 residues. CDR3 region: CASSSASTGGTEAFF. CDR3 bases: TGCGCCAGCAGCTCGGCCTCTACAGGGGGCACTGAAGCTTTCTTT.

The CDR3 region is CASSLGRENSPLHF. The CDR3 DNA follows: TGTGCCAGCAGCTTGGGGAGGGAAAATTCACCCCTCCACTTT. The rearrangement links TRBV5-6 to TRBJ1-6; D unclear. Trimming took 0 bases from V and 7 from J, leaving 8 bases between them. The V gene's germline CDR1 is SGHDT and CDR2 YYEEEE. This CDR3 is built from 14 residues.

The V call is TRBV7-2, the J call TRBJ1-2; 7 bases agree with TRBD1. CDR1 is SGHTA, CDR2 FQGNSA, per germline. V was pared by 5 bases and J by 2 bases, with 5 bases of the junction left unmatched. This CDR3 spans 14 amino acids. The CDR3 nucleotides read TGTGCCAGCAGCCGGACAGGTGGAAACTATGGCTACACCTTC. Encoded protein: CASSRTGGNYGYTF. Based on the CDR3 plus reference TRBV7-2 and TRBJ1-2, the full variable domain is GAGVSQSPSNKVTEKGKDVELRCDPISGHTALYWYRQSLGQGLEFLIYFQGNSAPDKSGLPSDRFSAERTGGSVSTLTIQRTQQEDSAVYLCASSRTGGNYGYTFGSGTRLTVV.

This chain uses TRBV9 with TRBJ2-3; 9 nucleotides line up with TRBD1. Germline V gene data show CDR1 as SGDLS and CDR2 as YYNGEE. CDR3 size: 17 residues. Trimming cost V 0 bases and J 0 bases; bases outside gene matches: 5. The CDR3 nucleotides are TGTGCCAGCAGCGTAGAGGGACAGGGCCTAAGCACAGATACGCAGTATTTT. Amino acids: CASSVEGQGLSTDTQYF.

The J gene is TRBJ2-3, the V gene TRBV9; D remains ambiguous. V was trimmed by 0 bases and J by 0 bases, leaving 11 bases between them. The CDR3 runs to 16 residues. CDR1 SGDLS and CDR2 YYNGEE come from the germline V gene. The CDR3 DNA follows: TGTGCCAGCAGCGTAGGAGGCGGTCCAAGCACAGATACGCAGTATTTT. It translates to CASSVGGGPSTDTQYF.

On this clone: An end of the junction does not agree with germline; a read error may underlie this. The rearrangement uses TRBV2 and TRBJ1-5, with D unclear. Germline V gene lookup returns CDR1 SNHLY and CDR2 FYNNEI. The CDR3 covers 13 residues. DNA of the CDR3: TGTGCCAGCAGTGAAGCCCGGGCAGGACTCATGGGTTTT. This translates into CASSEARAGLMGF.

The CDR3 bases are TGTGCCAGCAGTGAACTGGGGGGGAGGACTGAAGCTTTCTTT. Encoded protein: CASSELGGRTEAFF. J is TRBJ1-1 and V is TRBV2, with a weak D call TRBD1 (5 bases). The ends were cut back, 2 bases at V and 5 bases at J, with 12 bases in the middle. This CDR3 has 14 amino acids. Germline V gene sequence: CDR1 SNHLY, CDR2 FYNNEI.

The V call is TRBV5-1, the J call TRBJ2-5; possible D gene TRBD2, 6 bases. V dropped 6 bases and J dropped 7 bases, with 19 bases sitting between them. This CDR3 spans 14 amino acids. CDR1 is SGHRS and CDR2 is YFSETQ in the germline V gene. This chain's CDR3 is CASMGGVIAGTQYF. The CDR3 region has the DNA TGCGCCAGCATGGGCGGGGTTATCGCCGGGACCCAGTACTTC. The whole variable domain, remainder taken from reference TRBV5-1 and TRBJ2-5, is KAGVTQTPRYLIKTRGQQVTLSCSPISGHRSVSWYQQTPGQGLQFLFEYFSETQRNKGNFPGRFSGRQFSNSRSEMNVSTLELGDSALYLCASMGGVIAGTQYFGPGTRLLVL.

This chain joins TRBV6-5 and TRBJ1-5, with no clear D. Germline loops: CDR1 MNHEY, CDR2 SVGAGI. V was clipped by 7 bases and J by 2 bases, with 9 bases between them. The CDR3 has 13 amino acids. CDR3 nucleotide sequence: TGTGCCAGCACGGGGTATGGCAATCAGCCCCAGCATTTT. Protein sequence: CASTGYGNQPQHF.